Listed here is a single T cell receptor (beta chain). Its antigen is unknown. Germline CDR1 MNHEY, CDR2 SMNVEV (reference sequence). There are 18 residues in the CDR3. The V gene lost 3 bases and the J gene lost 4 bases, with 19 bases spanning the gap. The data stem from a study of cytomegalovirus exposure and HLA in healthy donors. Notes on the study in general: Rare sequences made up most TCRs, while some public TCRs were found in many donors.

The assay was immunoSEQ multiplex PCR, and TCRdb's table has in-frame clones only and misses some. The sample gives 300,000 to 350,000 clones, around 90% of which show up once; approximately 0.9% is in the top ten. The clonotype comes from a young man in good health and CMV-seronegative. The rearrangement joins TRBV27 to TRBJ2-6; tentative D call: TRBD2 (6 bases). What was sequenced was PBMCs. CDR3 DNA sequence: TGTGCCAGCAGTTTCGCTCCGGGGCGCCTAGCGGGGGCCAACGTCCTGACTTTC. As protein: CASSFAPGRLAGANVLTF.